This TCR beta chain comes out of a study of blood T cell repertoires in COVID-19. Only in-frame clones appear in the TCRdb table, and some are missing; sequencing was by immunoSEQ multiplex PCR. The data show 320,000 or so clones, with about 90% seen just once and approximately 0.93% held by the top ten. The CDR3 has 14 amino acids. The germline V gene encodes CDR1 SGHDT and CDR2 YYEEEE. The V gene lost 3 bases and the J gene lost 8 bases, with 12 bases spanning the gap. Participant-reported clinical history was the basis for cohort assignment. Two consecutive negative NP/OP PCR tests, clearance, or resolved symptoms defined Cohort 3 recovery.

The V and J genes are TRBV5-6 and TRBJ1-6; tentatively, D is TRBD1 (6 bases). Material for sequencing was PBMCs or T cells enriched from blood (not recorded which). The TCR originated in a woman aged 25 to 39 who had recovered from COVID-19. The CDR3 DNA reads TGTGCCAGCAGCTGGGGTGGGGGCGATTCACCCCTCCACTTT. Translated, it gives CASSWGGGDSPLHF.